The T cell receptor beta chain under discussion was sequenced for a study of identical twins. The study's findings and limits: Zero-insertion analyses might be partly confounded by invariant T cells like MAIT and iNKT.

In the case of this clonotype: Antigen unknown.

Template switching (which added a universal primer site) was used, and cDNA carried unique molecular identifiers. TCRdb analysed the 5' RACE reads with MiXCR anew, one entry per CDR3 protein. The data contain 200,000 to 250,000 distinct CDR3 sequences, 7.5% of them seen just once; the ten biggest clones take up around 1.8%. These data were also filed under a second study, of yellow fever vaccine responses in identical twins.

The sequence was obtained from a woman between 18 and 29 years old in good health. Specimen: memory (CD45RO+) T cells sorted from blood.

The CDR3 loop reads CASSLDRTWEQYF. The CDR3 DNA sequence: TGTGCCAGCAGCTTAGACAGGACCTGGGAGCAGTACTTC. The chain has TRBV11-2 and TRBJ2-7; D not resolved. V gave up 0 bases and J gave up 7 bases, with 10 bases separating them. The CDR3 runs to 13 residues. Germline V gives CDR1 SGHAT, CDR2 FQNNGV.